The clone carrying this TCR beta chain occurred many times. The antigen is not known. One entry per CDR3 protein, called by TCRdb with MiXCR from the 5' RACE reads. The sample holds more than 650,000 distinct CDR3 sequences, approximately 6% seen once. These data originate in a study of identical twins. Study-level points and caveats: Invariant T cells like MAIT and iNKT could partly confound the zero-insertion analyses. Twins shared out-of-frame alpha sequences with excess low generation probability. Clonotypes of the beta chain that were abundant in cord blood carried fewer insertions (memory repertoires showed none).

Germline CDR1 SGHRS, CDR2 YFSETQ. This CDR3 is built from 18 residues. The ends were cut back, 3 bases at V and 0 bases at J, with 20 bases in the middle. Sequencing was done on a sample of naive T cells sorted from blood. This receptor was obtained from a man between 18 and 29 years old in good health. This chain connects TRBV5-1 to TRBJ2-3; a weak D match, TRBD1 (6 bases). CDR3 in amino acids: CASSWMGTPYPSTDTQYF. DNA of the CDR3: TGCGCCAGCAGCTGGATGGGGACACCCTACCCGAGCACAGATACGCAGTATTTT. The variable domain in full, with the rest retrieved from reference TRBV5-1 and TRBJ2-3, is KAGVTQTPRYLIKTRGQQVTLSCSPISGHRSVSWYQQTPGQGLQFLFEYFSETQRNKGNFPGRFSGRQFSNSRSEMNVSTLELGDSALYLCASSWMGTPYPSTDTQYFGPGTRLTVL.